This T cell receptor (beta chain) was sequenced for a study of T-cell reconstitution after alpha-beta-depleted transplantation in children (TCRdb year 2016). Regarding the study in general: T-cell immune reconstitution after TCRalphabeta/CD19-depleted allogeneic hematopoietic cell transplantation in children was quantitatively tracked in the study by means of TCR repertoire profiling.

Of note for this clonotype: Its antigen is not yet known. It has no much larger one-base neighbor in the sample; base qualities were not kept.

Overall study outcomes, separate from this receptor: In some patients, high TCRbeta diversity at day 60 was attributed to recipient T cells and intrathymic progenitors that had survived conditioning. The apparently early recovery of alphabetaT-cell counts about two months after transplant reportedly depended on only several hundred rapidly expanded clones that came from non-depleted graft cells. The frequencies of hyperexpanded clones fell over the following months, and after one year, T-cell counts and TCRbeta diversity were mostly attributed to newly produced T cells.

From the cysteine through the phenylalanine, the CDR3 covers 15 amino acids. The kept DNA is CDR3 alone, 45 bases in frame from the first base. The germline V gene sets CDR1 to SNHLY and CDR2 to FYNNEI. Clipping removes 5 bases from V and 1 base from J, with 4 as the unmatched junction base count. The treatment or condition label corresponds to: allogeneic hematopoietic cell transplantation with graft depleted of TCRalphabeta T cells and CD19 B cells. TCRalphabeta/CD19-depleted allogeneic hematopoietic cell grafts were given to the transplant recipients, all of whom were children. The receptor library was made with PCR. Data came from an Illumina HiSeq 2500. To normalize quantification of the TCRbeta repertoire, the TCR libraries were built with molecular barcoding that relied on unique molecular identifiers. TCRdb handled the public reads itself, with Q25 trimming in fastp and clone calling in MiXCR, and kept productive beta chains. Records with the same CDR3 protein are collapsed into one entry carrying the most frequent genes and DNA. For this sample there are about a million distinct CDR3 sequences; 25% to 30% appear just once. The ten largest make up 25% to 35% of the sample.

This receptor was identified in a boy younger than two who had a stem cell transplant for SCID, so the T cells may come from the graft donor. The sample consisted of PBMCs, mostly from graft donor cells, taken 360 days after TCRalphabeta/CD19-depleted stem cell transplant. The sequence joins TRBV2 to TRBJ1-4; TRBD1 matches 7 bases in the middle. The encoded CDR3 is CASSKDRETNEKLFF. The nucleotide sequence is TGTGCCAGCAGTAAAGACAGGGAAACTAATGAAAAACTGTTTTTT.